A selection of T cell receptor beta chains follows, all from one sample in a study of shared clonotypes between healthy human individuals. Produced via immunoSEQ multiplex PCR; TCRdb's table is partial and in-frame only. This sample has more than 550,000 clones, with roughly 94% found just once. Material: naive CD8+ T cells sorted from blood. These TCRs come from a young man in good health. Both conserved end residues are part of each CDR3. D genes are given only for firm matches. Clone size is shown for a subset of rows, as once, few, many or a class of expanded clone.

J | V | D | size | DNA | CDR3
TRBJ1-2 | TRBV5-1 | - | - | TGCGCCAGCAGCTTGGAAGGGAACTATGGCTACACCTTC | CASSLEGNYGYTF
TRBJ2-1 | TRBV25-1 | - | - | TGTGCCAGCAGTGAGTTTAAGTACGGTGAGCAGTTCTTC | CASSEFKYGEQFF
TRBJ2-1 | TRBV7-8 | TRBD2 | - | TGTGCCAGCAGCTTATCCGGACTAGCGTATGATGAGCAGTTCTTC | CASSLSGLAYDEQFF
TRBJ2-7 | TRBV7-9 | - | - | TGTGCCAGCAGCCGCGTCGTTTCAGGCTACGAGCAGTACTTC | CASSRVVSGYEQYF
TRBJ2-1 | TRBV4-1 | TRBD2 | - | TGCGCCAGCAGCCACCCAGGGCTAGCGGGAGGGGAGGAGGCGTTCTTC | CASSHPGLAGGEEAFF
TRBJ2-1 | TRBV12-5 | TRBD2 | - | TGTGCTAGTGGTGATAGCGGGAGCTCCTACAATGAGCAGTTCTTC | CASGDSGSSYNEQFF
TRBJ2-2 | TRBV6-5 | - | - | TGTGCCAGCAGTTACTCTGGGGGAGGTCGGACCGGGGAGCTGTTTTTT | CASSYSGGGRTGELFF
TRBJ2-7 | TRBV9 | TRBD1 | - | TGTGCCAGCAGCGTGGGCGGGACAGGTCTAGCCTACGAGCAGTACTTC | CASSVGGTGLAYEQYF
TRBJ2-7 | TRBV10-2 | - | - | TGCGCCAGCAAGGGGGATGAATACGAGCAGTACTTC | CASKGDEYEQYF
TRBJ1-5 | TRBV7-9 | - | - | TGTGCCAGCAGCGGCCCAACTCCAGGGGAAGATAGCAATCAGCCCCAGCATTTT | CASSGPTPGEDSNQPQHF
TRBJ2-3 | TRBV27 | TRBD2 | - | TGTGCCAGCAGTTTAGGGGGGGACACAGATACGCAGTATTTT | CASSLGGDTDTQYF
TRBJ2-3 | TRBV28 | TRBD2 | few | TGTGCCAGCAGTTCCCCAGATGTTACTAGCGGGATGGAGTCAGATACGCAGTATTTT | CASSSPDVTSGMESDTQYF
TRBJ2-7 | TRBV7-9 | - | - | TGTGCCAGCAGCTTGGCCCCCCTCGAAGAGCAGTACTTC | CASSLAPLEEQYF
TRBJ1-5 | TRBV28 | - | once | TGTGCCAGCACGGGTTCGGATAGCAATCAGCCCCAGCATTTT | CASTGSDSNQPQHF
TRBJ2-7 | TRBV27 | - | few | TGTGCCAGCAGTTCCCGCTACGAGCAGTACTTC | CASSSRYEQYF
TRBJ2-1 | TRBV7-9 | - | - | TGTGCCAGCCCCGGCCCTTACTCCTACAATGAGCAGTTCTTC | CASPGPYSYNEQFF
TRBJ1-2 | TRBV9 | - | - | TGTGCCAGCAGCTCACCTACAGGGAGTATTCACAACTATGGCTACACCTTC | CASSSPTGSIHNYGYTF